A single sample gave rise to the 17 T cell receptor beta chains below, sequenced in a study of T cells in Graves' hyperthyroidism and ophthalmopathy. Amplified TCR beta CDR3 regions derived from RNA transcripts. In the first-round RT-PCR of the TCR CDR3, the HTBI primer set was used. One entry per CDR3 protein, called by TCRdb with MiXCR from the multiplex PCR reads. This sample carries about 660,000 distinct CDR3 sequences, 40% to 55% of them seen once, and the ten largest clones take about 7.2%. Sequencing was performed on peripheral blood or thyroid tissue (not recorded which). These receptors all stem from an adult man with Graves' disease, either hyperthyroidism or ophthalmopathy (not recorded which).

This clonotype was counted only a few times. This sequence joins TRBV20-1 and TRBJ1-3, with a tentative D call TRBD1 (5 bases). V gave up 1 base and J gave up 7 bases, with 14 bases separating them. Germline CDR1 DFQATT, CDR2 SNEGSKA (reference sequence). This CDR3 comprises 14 residues. The CDR3 sequence: CSARGGGIRNTIYF. CDR3 sequence (DNA): TGCAGTGCTAGAGGGGGGGGGATTAGGAACACCATATATTTT.

The chain couples TRBV5-1 to TRBJ2-7, with TRBD2 matching over 9 bases. Germline assignment: CDR1 SGHRS and CDR2 YFSETQ. The V and J ends lost 4 bases and 6 bases, in that order; junction bases with no gene match: 8. This CDR3 is 14 amino acids long. The CDR3 loop is CASSQTGTSREQYF. The CDR3, as DNA: TGCGCCAGCAGCCAAACCGGGACTAGCCGCGAGCAGTACTTC.

The chain uses TRBV4-1 and TRBJ1-5; 8 bases are shared with TRBD1. The CDR3 is 14 residues long. V lost 4 bases to trimming and J lost 5 bases; unmatched junction nucleotides: 4. Germline CDR1 and CDR2: MGHRA and YSYEKL. The CDR3 DNA is TGCGCCAGCAGCCGAACGGACAGGGATCAGCCCCAGCATTTT. Translating it yields CASSRTDRDQPQHF.

V gene TRBV7-6 combines with J gene TRBJ2-2; D unresolved. Looked up from germline, CDR1 is SGHVS and CDR2 is FNYEAQ. The CDR3 is 10 amino acids. Trimming left V 8 bases short and J 7 bases short, with 5 bases between. CDR3 protein: CASASGELFF. In DNA form, the CDR3 reads TGTGCCAGCGCTAGCGGGGAGCTGTTTTTT.

The rearrangement links TRBV14 to TRBJ1-2, with 7 bases aligning to TRBD1. The length of the CDR3 is 16 residues. Germline V gene lookup returns CDR1 SGHDN and CDR2 FVKESK. V lost 1 base and J lost 2; bases outside the gene matches: 7. This chain's CDR3 is CASSQAPGTVNYGYTF. CDR3 DNA: TGTGCCAGCAGCCAAGCCCCTGGGACAGTGAACTATGGCTACACCTTC.

This clonotype was picked up a small number of times. The chain links TRBV12-3 or TRBV12-4 to TRBJ2-5; 10 bases are shared with TRBD2. V lost 2 bases and J lost 5; bases outside the gene matches: 2. The CDR3 is 14 residues long. The CDR3 DNA follows: TGTGCCAGCAGTTTACAACTAGCGGGGGAGACCCAGTACTTC. Residues: CASSLQLAGETQYF.

The chain joins TRBV15 to TRBJ2-2, with 10 bases lining up with TRBD2. V shed 0 bases, J shed 0 bases, and the junction held 7 bases outside the gene matches. Germline-derived CDR1 and CDR2 are LNHNV and YYDKDF (reference sequence). CDR3 length: 19 amino acids. CDR3 in amino acids: CATSREPSGGFANTGELFF. The CDR3 DNA reads as TGTGCCACCAGCAGAGAGCCTAGCGGGGGCTTCGCGAACACCGGGGAGCTGTTTTTT.

The rearrangement links TRBV20-1 to TRBJ1-2; maybe TRBD1 (6 bases). CDR3 length: 16 residues. Germline V gives CDR1 DFQATT, CDR2 SNEGSKA (reference sequence). V gave up 5 bases and J gave up 0 bases, with 19 bases separating them. For the CDR3, the DNA is TGCAGTGCTGACGAACCCGGGACAACACCTAACTATGGCTACACCTTC. This encodes CSADEPGTTPNYGYTF.

The chain employs TRBV19 and TRBJ1-2; 8 positions match TRBD1. CDR3 size: 14 residues. With V trimmed by 5 bases and J by 8 bases, 10 bases remained unmatched. Germline CDR1 and CDR2: LNHDA and SQIVND (reference sequence). CDR3 coding DNA: TGTGCCAGTAGTCTTCGAGGACAGGGCCCCGGCTACACCTTC. Protein product: CASSLRGQGPGYTF. Together with reference TRBV19 and TRBJ1-2, the CDR3 gives the full variable domain: DGGITQSPKYLFRKEGQNVTLSCEQNLNHDAMYWYRQDPGQGLRLIYYSQIVNDFQKGDIAEGYSVSREKKESFPLTVTSAQKNPTAFYLCASSLRGQGPGYTFGSGTRLTVV.

The V gene is TRBV29-1, the J gene TRBJ2-7; TRBD2 matches at 7 bases. The germline CDR1 and CDR2 sequences are SQVTM and ANQGSEA. V lost 1 base and J lost 9; bases outside the gene matches: 9. This CDR3 has 13 amino acids. In DNA, the CDR3 is TGCAGCGTTGAAGCGGGAAAGTCTAGCGGGCAGTACTTC. It codes for CSVEAGKSSGQYF.

In its sample, this clonotype was seen many times. The rearrangement uses TRBV9 and TRBJ1-5; TRBD1 matches at 7 bases. The V gene end was trimmed by 5 bases and the J gene end by 7 bases; junction bases not matched to a gene: 6. Germline CDR1 and CDR2: SGDLS and YYNGEE. The CDR3 runs to 13 residues. The CDR3 loop is CASSSGGVQPQHF. In DNA form, the CDR3 reads TGTGCCAGCAGTTCAGGGGGAGTACAGCCCCAGCATTTT.

A few counts support this clonotype. The chain employs TRBV20-1 and TRBJ2-7; 7 bases match TRBD1. V shed 3 bases, J shed 3 bases, and the junction held 11 bases outside the gene matches. Germline CDR1 reads DFQATT; CDR2 reads SNEGSKA (reference sequence). This CDR3 comprises 15 residues. CDR3 sequence (DNA): TGCAGTGCTAGGAGTTTAGGGGGCGGAAACTACGAGCAGTACTTC. Its protein is CSARSLGGGNYEQYF.

This clonotype was detected a few times. This chain joins TRBV7-8 and TRBJ2-7, with a weak D call TRBD1 (7 bases). V lost 3 bases and J lost 4, with 16 bases in between. CDR3 length: 15 residues. Germline V gene data show CDR1 as SGHVS and CDR2 as FQNEAQ. CDR3 sequence: CASSFVPGGRYEQYF. CDR3 nucleotides: TGTGCCAGCAGCTTCGTCCCAGGGGGGAGATACGAGCAGTACTTC.

CDR3 bases: TGTGCCAGCAGGTCTATGGGGGCCAACGTCCTGACTTTC. It codes for CASRSMGANVLTF. V is TRBV7-9 and J is TRBJ2-6; D unresolved. The CDR3 covers 13 residues. V lost 6 bases and J lost 4, with 7 bases in between. Germline CDR1 reads SEHNR; CDR2 reads FQNEAQ (reference sequence).

The chain has TRBV10-3 and TRBJ1-1; 9 nucleotides align to TRBD1. Germline V lookup: CDR1 ENHRY, CDR2 SYGVKD. The CDR3 runs 15 residues. V dropped 4 bases and J dropped 1; count of bases not matched to a gene: 4. CDR3 nucleotides: TGTGCCATCAGTGGGGGACAGGGTGAGAACACTGAAGCTTTCTTT. It translates to CAISGGQGENTEAFF.

The chain links TRBV7-2 to TRBJ2-5, with 9 bases that match TRBD2. Germline V CDR1 and CDR2: SGHTA, FQGNSA. The CDR3 spans 17 residues. After removal of 8 bases from V and 5 bases from J, the junction contained 18 bases not matched to a gene. As DNA, the CDR3 is TGTGCCAGCGGGAACCCCCTGGGGGCGGGGGGGCCCGAGACCCAGTACTTC. Translating it yields CASGNPLGAGGPETQYF.

A remark on this clonotype: Just one base apart from a much larger clone, this may be a read error. The rearrangement uses TRBV6-6 and TRBJ2-7; 7 bases line up with TRBD1. The CDR3 spans 12 residues. CDR1 and CDR2 from the germline V gene are MNHNY and SVGAGI (reference sequence). J gave up 0 bases and V 10 bases, and 3 bases lay outside the gene matches. The CDR3 DNA follows: TGTGCCATCGGGACAGCCTCCTACGAGCAGTACTTC. This sequence encodes CAIGTASYEQYF.